This TCR beta chain was recorded in a study of human T cells and chemical hapten exposure. One entry per CDR3 protein results from TCRdb running MiXCR on the RACE reads. The sample shows roughly 56,000 distinct CDR3 sequences, 9.5% to 10% of them seen only once. Time point described: pre-sensitization, week 0. Treatment indicated: therapeutic diphenylcyclopropenone sensitization with weekly scalp DPC. Unfractionated whole blood served as the source for total RNA extraction. The V end lost 4 bases, the J end lost 0 bases, and 7 bases lay between the germline ends. The germline V gene has CDR1 SGHTA and CDR2 FQGNSA. This CDR3 has 14 amino acids.

This TCR derives from a young woman with alopecia areata. Some clones in this sample may be carry-over from other donors' samples. The sequencing used whole blood, collected in connection with sensitization to the hapten diphenylcyclopropenone (DPC). The V call is TRBV7-2, the J call TRBJ1-5; D is ambiguous. The CDR3 bases are TGTGCCAGCAGCTCTCAATATAGCAATCAGCCCCAGCATTTT. This sequence encodes CASSSQYSNQPQHF.